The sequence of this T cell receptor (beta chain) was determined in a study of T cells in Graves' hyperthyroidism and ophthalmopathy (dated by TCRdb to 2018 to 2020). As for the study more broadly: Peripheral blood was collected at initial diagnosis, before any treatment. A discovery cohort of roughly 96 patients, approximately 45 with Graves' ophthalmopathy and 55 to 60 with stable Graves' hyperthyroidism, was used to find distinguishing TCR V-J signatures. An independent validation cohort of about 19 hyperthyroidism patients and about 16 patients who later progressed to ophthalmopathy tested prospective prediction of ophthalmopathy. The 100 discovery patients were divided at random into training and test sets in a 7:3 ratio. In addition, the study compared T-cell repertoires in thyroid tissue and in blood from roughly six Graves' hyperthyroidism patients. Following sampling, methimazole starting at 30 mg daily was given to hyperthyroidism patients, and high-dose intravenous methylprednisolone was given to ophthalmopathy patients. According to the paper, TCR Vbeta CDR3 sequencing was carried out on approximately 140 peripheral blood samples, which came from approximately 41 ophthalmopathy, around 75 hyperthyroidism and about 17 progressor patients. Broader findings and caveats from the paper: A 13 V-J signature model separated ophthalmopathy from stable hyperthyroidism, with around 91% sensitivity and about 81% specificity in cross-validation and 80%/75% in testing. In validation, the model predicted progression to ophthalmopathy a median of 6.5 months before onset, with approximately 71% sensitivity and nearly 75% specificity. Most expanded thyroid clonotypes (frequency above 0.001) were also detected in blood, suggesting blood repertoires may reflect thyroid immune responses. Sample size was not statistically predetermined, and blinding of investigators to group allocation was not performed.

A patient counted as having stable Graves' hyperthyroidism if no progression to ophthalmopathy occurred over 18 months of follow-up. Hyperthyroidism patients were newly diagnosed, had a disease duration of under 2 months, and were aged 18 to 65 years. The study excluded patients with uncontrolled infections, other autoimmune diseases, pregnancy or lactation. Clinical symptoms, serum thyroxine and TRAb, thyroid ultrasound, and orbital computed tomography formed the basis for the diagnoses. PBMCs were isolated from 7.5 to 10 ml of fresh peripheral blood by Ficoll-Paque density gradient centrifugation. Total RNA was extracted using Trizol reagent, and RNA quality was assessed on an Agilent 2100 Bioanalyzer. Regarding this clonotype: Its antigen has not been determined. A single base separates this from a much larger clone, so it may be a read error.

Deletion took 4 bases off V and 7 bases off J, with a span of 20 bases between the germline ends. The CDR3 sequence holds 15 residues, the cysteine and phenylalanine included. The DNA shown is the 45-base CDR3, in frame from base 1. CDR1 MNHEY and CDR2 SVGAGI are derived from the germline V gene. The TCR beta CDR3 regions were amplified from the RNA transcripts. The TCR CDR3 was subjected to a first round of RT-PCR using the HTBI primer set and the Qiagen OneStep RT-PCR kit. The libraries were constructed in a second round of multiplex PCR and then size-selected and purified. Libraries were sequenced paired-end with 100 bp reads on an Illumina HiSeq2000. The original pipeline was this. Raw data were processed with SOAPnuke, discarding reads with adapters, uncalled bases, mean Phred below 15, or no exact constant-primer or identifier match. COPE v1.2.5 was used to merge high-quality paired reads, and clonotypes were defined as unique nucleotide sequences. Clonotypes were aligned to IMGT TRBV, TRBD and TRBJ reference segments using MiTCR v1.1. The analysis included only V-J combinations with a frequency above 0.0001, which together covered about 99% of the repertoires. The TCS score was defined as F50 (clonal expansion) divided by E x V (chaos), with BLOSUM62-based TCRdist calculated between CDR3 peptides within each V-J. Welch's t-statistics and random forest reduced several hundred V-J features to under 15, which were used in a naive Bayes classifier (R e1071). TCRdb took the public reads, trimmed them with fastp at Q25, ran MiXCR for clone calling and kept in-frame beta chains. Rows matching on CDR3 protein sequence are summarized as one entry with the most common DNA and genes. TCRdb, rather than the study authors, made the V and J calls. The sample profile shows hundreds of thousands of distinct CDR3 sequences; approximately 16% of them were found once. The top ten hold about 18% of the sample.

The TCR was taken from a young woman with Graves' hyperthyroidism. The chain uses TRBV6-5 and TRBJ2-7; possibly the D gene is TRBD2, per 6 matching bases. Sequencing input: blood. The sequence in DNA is TGTGCCAGCAGTTTCCTGACTGGCGGGACGGGGGAGCAGTACTTC. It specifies CASSFLTGGTGEQYF.